This TCR beta chain stems from a study of identical twins. Study results and caveats: Reduced insertions were recorded for abundant cord blood beta clonotypes, with no such pattern in memory repertoires.

One entry per CDR3 protein, called by TCRdb with MiXCR from the 5' RACE reads. The top ten clones hold approximately 4.3% of a sample with about 690,000 distinct CDR3 sequences, 21% of them seen once. At least ten counts were recorded for this clonotype. What it binds is not known. These data also featured in a second study, about T cells expressing NK-cell markers. From that paper: Within the sequenced cohort of eight donors, seven exhibited HCMV seropositivity and one was seronegative.

The specimen was PBMCs. This receptor was identified in a woman aged 18-29 years in good health.

The CDR3 sequence: CATSRDLLAVTGALGYTF. For the CDR3, the DNA is TGTGCCACCAGCAGAGATCTATTAGCGGTTACAGGGGCGCTTGGCTACACCTTC. The chain links TRBV15 to TRBJ1-2; 7 bases agree with TRBD1. V was pared by 0 bases and J by 7 bases, with 17 bases of the junction left unmatched. Germline CDR1 LNHNV, CDR2 YYDKDF (reference sequence). This CDR3 comprises 18 residues.